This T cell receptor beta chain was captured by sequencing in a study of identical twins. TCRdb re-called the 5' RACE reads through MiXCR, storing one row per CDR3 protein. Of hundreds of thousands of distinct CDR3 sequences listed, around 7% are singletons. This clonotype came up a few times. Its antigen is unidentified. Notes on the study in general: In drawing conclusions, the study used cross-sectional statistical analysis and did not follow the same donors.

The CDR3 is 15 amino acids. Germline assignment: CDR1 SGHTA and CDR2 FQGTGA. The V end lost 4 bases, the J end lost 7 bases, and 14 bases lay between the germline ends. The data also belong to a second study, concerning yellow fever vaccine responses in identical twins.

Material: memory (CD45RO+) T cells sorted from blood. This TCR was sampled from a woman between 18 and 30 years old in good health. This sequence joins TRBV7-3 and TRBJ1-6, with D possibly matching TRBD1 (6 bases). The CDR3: CASSSSGTPNSPLHF. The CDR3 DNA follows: TGTGCCAGCAGCTCCTCCGGGACACCGAATTCACCCCTCCACTTT.